The 16 T cell receptor beta chains below were found in one sample sequenced in a study of radiotherapy plus CTLA-4 blockade in lung cancer. The protocol was immunoSEQ multiplex PCR, while the TCRdb copy is restricted to in-frame clones and leaves out a portion. The sample shows about 80,000 clones, around 81% of them seen only once. Sequencing used peripheral blood, obtained from a patient treated with radiotherapy plus ipilimumab. These receptors originate from a human donor with non-small cell lung cancer whose response to radiotherapy plus ipilimumab could not be evaluated. Some clones in this sample may be carry-over from other donors' samples.

V is TRBV2 and J is TRBJ1-2, with 8 nucleotides matching TRBD1. The V segment lost 0 bases and the J segment 8 bases; nucleotides outside the gene matches: 8. The CDR3 extends over 15 amino acids. Germline assignment: CDR1 SNHLY and CDR2 FYNNEI. CDR3 in DNA: TGTGCCAGCAGTGAAGCATATACAGGGGGTCAAGGCTACACCTTC. It codes for CASSEAYTGGQGYTF.

The CDR3 region has the DNA TGTGCCAGCAGCCCCCCTTTACGGTCAGGAATATATTTT. Translating gives CASSPPLRSGIYF. The chain is built from TRBV28 and TRBJ1-3, with D uncertain. The V gene's germline CDR1 is MDHEN and CDR2 SYDVKM. The CDR3 runs to 13 residues. Trimming removed 6 bases at V and 13 bases at J, with 19 bases between.

V is TRBV5-1 and J is TRBJ2-3, with D perhaps TRBD2 (6 bases). Germline CDR1 is SGHRS and CDR2 is YFSETQ. The CDR3 loop spans 16 amino acids. The V end lost 1 base, the J end lost 9 bases, and 21 bases lay between the germline ends. For the CDR3, the DNA is TGCGCCAGCAGCTTGTTCTTGGGATCGACGGCGGGGACGCAGTATTTT. It yields the protein CASSLFLGSTAGTQYF.

The chain joins TRBV19 to TRBJ1-6; no definite D call. The V end lost 2 bases, the J end lost 9 bases, and 17 bases lay between the germline ends. The CDR3 is made up of 16 amino acids. Germline-derived CDR1 and CDR2 are LNHDA and SQIVND (reference sequence). CDR3 amino acids: CASSIRQIAGSSPLHF. The CDR3 DNA reads TGTGCCAGTAGTATACGCCAAATCGCAGGCTCTTCACCCCTCCACTTT.

This chain uses TRBV5-1 with TRBJ2-5, with 9 positions matching TRBD2. The CDR3 consists of 16 residues. V lost 3 bases and J lost 1; bases outside the gene matches: 7. The germline V gene encodes CDR1 SGHRS and CDR2 YFSETQ. In DNA form, the CDR3 reads TGCGCCAGCAGCTCCCTTAGCGGGGGACCCCAAGAGACCCAGTACTTC. It codes for CASSSLSGGPQETQYF.

V gene TRBV7-3 combines with J gene TRBJ2-2; no reliable D call. The germline V and J ends were trimmed by 4 bases and 0 bases, with 12 bases remaining between them. Germline assignment: CDR1 SGHTA and CDR2 FQGTGA. This CDR3 spans 16 amino acids. Here the CDR3 DNA reads TGTGCCAGCAGCTCCAAAGCGAAAGCGAACACCGGGGAGCTGTTTTTT. It is translated as CASSSKAKANTGELFF.

The chain joins TRBV19 to TRBJ1-3; possible D gene TRBD1, 6 bases. CDR1 LNHDA and CDR2 SQIVND come from the germline V gene (reference sequence). V dropped 3 bases and J dropped 0 bases, with 9 bases sitting between them. The CDR3 runs 15 residues. DNA for the CDR3: TGTGCCAGTAGTATTTGGGGGCACTCTGGAAACACCATATATTTT. Translation: CASSIWGHSGNTIYF.

There are a few counts of this clone. The CDR3 DNA reads as TGTGCCAGCAGTGACCTCGACAACTCCTATAATTCACCCCTCCACTTT. It yields the protein CASSDLDNSYNSPLHF. This chain joins TRBV6-4 and TRBJ1-6; D call uncertain. CDR1 is MRHNA, CDR2 SNTAGT, per germline. This CDR3 has 16 residues. Trimming removed 2 bases at V and 0 bases at J, with 8 bases between.

This clone appeared a few times. V and J are TRBV28 and TRBJ1-2; maybe TRBD1 (5 bases). CDR3 length: 16 amino acids. The germline V gene has CDR1 MDHEN and CDR2 SYDVKM. V lost 7 bases to trimming and J lost 1 base, with 19 bases between them. CDR3 sequence (DNA): TGTGCCAGCAATATGTTGGGGGGTGGACTTAACTATGGCTACACCTTC. Protein: CASNMLGGGLNYGYTF.

The rearrangement links TRBV28 to TRBJ1-2; 7 bases are a match to TRBD1. This CDR3 region has 11 residues. V trimming: 6 bases; J trimming: 10 bases; junction bases outside the gene matches: 5. Germline-derived CDR1 and CDR2 are MDHEN and SYDVKM. The CDR3 DNA sequence: TGTGCCAGCAGGTTCGACAGGGTCTACACCTTC. Its translation: CASRFDRVYTF.

The gene calls are TRBV7-9 and TRBJ2-7; a possible D gene is TRBD1 (6 bases). Trimming removed 4 bases at V and 1 base at J, with 14 bases between. The germline CDR1 and CDR2 sequences are SEHNR and FQNEAQ (reference sequence). This CDR3 contains 15 residues. CDR3 residues: CASSSTLTGSYEQYF. The CDR3 nucleotides read TGTGCCAGCAGCTCGACCCTAACAGGGTCCTACGAGCAGTACTTC.

A few counts support this clone. The chain uses TRBV19 and TRBJ2-6; 7 positions match TRBD2. With 1 base clipped from V and 5 bases from J, the junction kept 5 bases outside the gene matches. This CDR3 comprises 16 residues. Germline lookup yields CDR1 LNHDA and CDR2 SQIVND (reference sequence). As DNA, the CDR3 is TGTGCCAGTAGTATAGGGGGGGGTTACCGGGCCAACGTCCTGACTTTC. Its protein is CASSIGGGYRANVLTF.

V usage is TRBV4-3 and J usage is TRBJ2-1; 10 nucleotides line up with TRBD1. Germline assignment: CDR1 LGHNA and CDR2 YSLEER. V dropped 4 bases and J dropped 6; count of bases not matched to a gene: 9. This CDR3 contains 16 residues. In DNA, the CDR3 is TGCGCCAGCAGCCTCCTCCTAGGGACAGGGGTCAATGAGCAGTTCTTC. The encoded protein is CASSLLLGTGVNEQFF.

Written as DNA, the CDR3 is TGTGCCACCAGCTCATGGACTAGCGGGGCCGATGAGCAGTTCTTC. It specifies CATSSWTSGADEQFF. This chain joins TRBV15 and TRBJ2-1; 12 bases are a match to TRBD2. CDR3 length: 15 amino acids. Germline V gene data show CDR1 as LNHNV and CDR2 as YYDKDF (reference sequence). With 5 bases clipped from V and 8 bases from J, the junction kept 7 bases outside the gene matches. Complete variable domain (other parts from reference TRBV15 and TRBJ2-1): DAMVIQNPRYQVTQFGKPVTLSCSQTLNHNVMYWYQQKSSQAPKLLFHYYDKDFNNEADTPDNFQSRRPNTSFCFLDIRSPGLGDTAMYLCATSSWTSGADEQFFGPGTRLTVL.

V gene TRBV5-1 combines with J gene TRBJ1-1; TRBD1 might be the D (5 bases). The CDR3 spans 14 residues. Germline V gene data show CDR1 as SGHRS and CDR2 as YFSETQ. V lost 6 bases and J 1 base, leaving 13 bases between the germline ends. The CDR3 sequence is CASNWGGKNTEAFF. In nucleotides, the CDR3 is TGCGCCAGCAATTGGGGCGGAAAGAACACTGAAGCTTTCTTT.

This clone was counted once. The chain is built from TRBV4-1 and TRBJ2-7, with 10 positions matching TRBD1. The CDR3 covers 15 residues. The V and J ends lost 3 bases and 2 bases, in that order; junction bases with no gene match: 4. The germline gives CDR1 MGHRA, CDR2 YSYEKL. The CDR3 is CASSHAGTGAYEQYF. In nucleotides, the CDR3 is TGCGCCAGCAGCCATGCCGGGACAGGGGCCTACGAGCAGTACTTC.